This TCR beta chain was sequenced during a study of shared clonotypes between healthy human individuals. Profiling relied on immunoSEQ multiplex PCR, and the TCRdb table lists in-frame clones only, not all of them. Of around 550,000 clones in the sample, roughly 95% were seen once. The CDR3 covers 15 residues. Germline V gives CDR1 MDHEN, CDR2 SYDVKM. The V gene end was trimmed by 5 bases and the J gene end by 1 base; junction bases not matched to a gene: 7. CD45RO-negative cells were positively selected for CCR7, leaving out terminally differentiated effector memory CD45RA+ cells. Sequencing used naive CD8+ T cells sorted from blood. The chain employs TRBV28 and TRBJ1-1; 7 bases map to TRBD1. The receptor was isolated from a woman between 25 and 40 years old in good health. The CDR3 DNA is TGTGCCAGCAGTAACTACAGGGGTACGAACACTGAAGCTTTCTTT. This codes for CASSNYRGTNTEAFF.